This is a list of T cell receptor beta chains from one sample in a study of T cells in Graves' hyperthyroidism and ophthalmopathy. MiXCR, run by TCRdb on the multiplex PCR reads, gives a single entry per CDR3 protein. The sample shows 500,000 to 600,000 distinct CDR3 sequences, 40% to 55% of them seen only once. Sample: peripheral blood or thyroid tissue (not recorded which). The source is an adult woman with Graves' disease, either hyperthyroidism or ophthalmopathy (not recorded which). Both conserved end residues are part of each CDR3. The order of the fields is CDR3 length, J gene, V gene, D gene, clone size, CDR3 protein, CDR3 DNA. D genes are given only for firm matches. Clone size appears in some rows only: once, few, many, or a class for an expanded clone.

cdr3_length: 14; j_call: TRBJ2-7; v_call: TRBV30; d_call: TRBD2; clone_size: NA; cdr3_aa: CAWTGGGTSYEQYF; cdr3_nt: TGTGCCTGGACTGGGGGGGGAACGTCCTACGAGCAGTACTTC
cdr3_length: 13; j_call: TRBJ1-2; v_call: TRBV5-4; d_call: NA; clone_size: many; cdr3_aa: CASSRTGGMGYTF; cdr3_nt: TGTGCCAGCAGCAGGACGGGGGGAATGGGCTACACCTTC
cdr3_length: 15; j_call: TRBJ2-7; v_call: TRBV20-1; d_call: TRBD2; clone_size: NA; cdr3_aa: CSAKAGTSGRCEQYF; cdr3_nt: TGCAGTGCAAAGGCCGGGACTAGCGGGAGGTGCGAGCAGTACTTC
cdr3_length: 16; j_call: TRBJ1-1; v_call: TRBV9; d_call: NA; clone_size: NA; cdr3_aa: CASSLGWQGGNTEAFF; cdr3_nt: TGTGCCAGTTCGCTGGGGTGGCAGGGAGGCAACACTGAAGCTTTCTTT
cdr3_length: 14; j_call: TRBJ1-4; v_call: TRBV6-5; d_call: NA; clone_size: few; cdr3_aa: CASRYRAANEKLFF; cdr3_nt: TGTGCCAGCCGGTACCGTGCTGCTAATGAAAAACTGTTTTTT
cdr3_length: 17; j_call: TRBJ1-5; v_call: TRBV7-2; d_call: NA; clone_size: NA; cdr3_aa: CASIARRGRGSNQPQHF; cdr3_nt: TGTGCCAGCATAGCCAGAAGGGGTCGCGGGTCCAATCAGCCCCAGCATTTT
cdr3_length: 16; j_call: TRBJ2-5; v_call: TRBV7-8; d_call: TRBD2; clone_size: few; cdr3_aa: CASSLVRLAREGTQYF; cdr3_nt: TGTGCCAGCAGCTTAGTTCGCTTGGCCAGGGAGGGGACCCAGTACTTC
cdr3_length: 14; j_call: TRBJ2-5; v_call: TRBV2; d_call: TRBD2; clone_size: NA; cdr3_aa: CASSDQRGADTQYF; cdr3_nt: TGTGCCAGCAGTGACCAGCGGGGGGCAGATACGCAGTACTTC
cdr3_length: 16; j_call: TRBJ2-6; v_call: TRBV5-1; d_call: NA; clone_size: NA; cdr3_aa: CASSSAGRSGANVLTF; cdr3_nt: TGCGCCAGCAGCTCGGCGGGGCGATCTGGGGCCAACGTCCTGACTTTC
cdr3_length: 11; j_call: TRBJ2-5; v_call: TRBV10-3; d_call: NA; clone_size: NA; cdr3_aa: CASELGETQYF; cdr3_nt: TGTGCCAGCGAACTAGGAGAGACCCAGTACTTC
cdr3_length: 11; j_call: TRBJ1-2; v_call: TRBV29-1; d_call: TRBD1; clone_size: NA; cdr3_aa: CSGRRDRGYTF; cdr3_nt: TGCAGCGGGAGACGGGACAGGGGCTACACCTTC
cdr3_length: 16; j_call: TRBJ2-7; v_call: TRBV11-2; d_call: NA; clone_size: once; cdr3_aa: CASSLGGGISWYEQYF; cdr3_nt: TGTGCCAGCAGCTTAGGTGGAGGGATAAGTTGGTACGAGCAGTACTTC
cdr3_length: 12; j_call: TRBJ1-2; v_call: TRBV9; d_call: NA; clone_size: NA; cdr3_aa: CASSVISGSYTF; cdr3_nt: TGTGCCAGCAGCGTAATTAGCGGGAGCTACACCTTC
cdr3_length: 15; j_call: TRBJ1-6; v_call: TRBV6-6; d_call: NA; clone_size: many; cdr3_aa: CASNTVTVNNSPLHF; cdr3_nt: TGTGCCAGCAACACAGTTACGGTGAATAATTCACCCCTCCACTTT
cdr3_length: 16; j_call: TRBJ2-5; v_call: TRBV6-2/TRBV6-3; d_call: TRBD2; clone_size: few; cdr3_aa: CASSYLAGAPPETQYF; cdr3_nt: TGTGCCAGCAGTTATTTAGCGGGAGCTCCCCCGGAGACCCAGTACTTC
cdr3_length: 16; j_call: TRBJ1-1; v_call: TRBV9; d_call: NA; clone_size: NA; cdr3_aa: CASSVSGTPASTEAFF; cdr3_nt: TGTGCCAGCAGCGTTTCGGGGACCCCAGCCAGCACTGAAGCTTTCTTT
cdr3_length: 16; j_call: TRBJ2-7; v_call: TRBV25-1; d_call: TRBD2; clone_size: NA; cdr3_aa: CASSETGRSGSYEQYF; cdr3_nt: TGTGCCAGCAGTGAAACTGGGCGTAGCGGGAGTTACGAGCAGTACTTC
cdr3_length: 14; j_call: TRBJ1-1; v_call: TRBV10-3; d_call: TRBD1; clone_size: few; cdr3_aa: CAIRITGVETEAFF; cdr3_nt: TGTGCCATCAGGATCACAGGGGTGGAAACTGAAGCTTTCTTT
cdr3_length: 14; j_call: TRBJ2-5; v_call: TRBV6-5; d_call: TRBD1; clone_size: NA; cdr3_aa: CASSSWDRMETQYF; cdr3_nt: TGTGCCAGCAGTTCCTGGGACAGGATGGAGACCCAGTACTTC
cdr3_length: 13; j_call: TRBJ2-7; v_call: TRBV7-6; d_call: TRBD1; clone_size: NA; cdr3_aa: CASSSDRAREQYF; cdr3_nt: TGTGCCAGCAGTTCCGACAGGGCGCGCGAGCAGTACTTC
cdr3_length: 11; j_call: TRBJ2-2; v_call: TRBV28; d_call: NA; clone_size: NA; cdr3_aa: CASGVGGELFF; cdr3_nt: TGTGCCAGTGGGGTTGGCGGGGAGCTGTTTTTT
cdr3_length: 12; j_call: TRBJ1-2; v_call: TRBV29-1; d_call: NA; clone_size: NA; cdr3_aa: CSVAAPGYGYTF; cdr3_nt: TGCAGCGTTGCAGCGCCGGGCTATGGCTACACCTTC
cdr3_length: 14; j_call: TRBJ2-5; v_call: TRBV7-9; d_call: NA; clone_size: NA; cdr3_aa: CASSESQGGETQYF; cdr3_nt: TGTGCCAGCAGCGAATCGCAGGGTGGAGAGACCCAGTACTTC
cdr3_length: 14; j_call: TRBJ2-1; v_call: TRBV29-1; d_call: TRBD2; clone_size: NA; cdr3_aa: CSVRERHGGGEQFF; cdr3_nt: TGCAGCGTAAGAGAACGGCACGGCGGGGGGGAGCAGTTCTTC
cdr3_length: 15; j_call: TRBJ2-5; v_call: TRBV7-2; d_call: NA; clone_size: NA; cdr3_aa: CASSLAIGKTETQYF; cdr3_nt: TGTGCCAGCAGCTTAGCGATAGGCAAGACCGAGACCCAGTACTTC
cdr3_length: 12; j_call: TRBJ1-1; v_call: TRBV29-1; d_call: NA; clone_size: many; cdr3_aa: CSVGSGNTEAFF; cdr3_nt: TGCAGCGTTGGAAGTGGGAACACTGAAGCTTTCTTT
cdr3_length: 12; j_call: TRBJ1-1; v_call: TRBV5-1; d_call: NA; clone_size: many; cdr3_aa: CASSRTQEKAFF; cdr3_nt: TGCGCCAGCAGCCGCACACAGGAGAAAGCTTTCTTT
cdr3_length: 15; j_call: TRBJ2-7; v_call: TRBV19; d_call: TRBD1; clone_size: many; cdr3_aa: CASSPRLTGSYEQYF; cdr3_nt: TGTGCCAGTAGTCCCCGGTTGACAGGGTCCTACGAGCAGTACTTC
cdr3_length: 14; j_call: TRBJ1-2; v_call: TRBV4-2; d_call: TRBD1; clone_size: NA; cdr3_aa: CASSHPTGIYGYTF; cdr3_nt: TGTGCCAGCAGCCACCCGACAGGGATCTATGGCTACACCTTC
cdr3_length: 13; j_call: TRBJ1-2; v_call: TRBV11-2; d_call: TRBD1; clone_size: NA; cdr3_aa: CASRQTGGYGYTF; cdr3_nt: TGTGCCAGCAGACAGACAGGGGGCTATGGCTACACCTTC
cdr3_length: 15; j_call: TRBJ1-3; v_call: TRBV7-9; d_call: NA; clone_size: many; cdr3_aa: CASSFVQGPMNTIYF; cdr3_nt: TGTGCCAGCAGCTTTGTACAAGGCCCAATGAACACCATATATTTT
cdr3_length: 15; j_call: TRBJ1-2; v_call: TRBV10-3; d_call: NA; clone_size: few; cdr3_aa: CAISASGLGNYGYTF; cdr3_nt: TGTGCCATCAGTGCCTCCGGACTGGGGAACTATGGCTACACCTTC
cdr3_length: 13; j_call: TRBJ1-2; v_call: TRBV7-9; d_call: NA; clone_size: once; cdr3_aa: CASSLGAADGYTF; cdr3_nt: TGCGCCAGCAGCTTGGGCGCGGCGGATGGCTACACCTTC
cdr3_length: 13; j_call: TRBJ1-1; v_call: TRBV6-2/TRBV6-3; d_call: NA; clone_size: many; cdr3_aa: CASLYHTGTEAFF; cdr3_nt: TGTGCCAGCCTTTACCATACGGGGACTGAAGCTTTCTTT
cdr3_length: 14; j_call: TRBJ2-7; v_call: TRBV10-3; d_call: TRBD2; clone_size: NA; cdr3_aa: CATTPGLAALEQYF; cdr3_nt: TGTGCCACGACACCGGGACTAGCGGCGCTCGAGCAGTACTTC
cdr3_length: 15; j_call: TRBJ2-5; v_call: TRBV7-2; d_call: NA; clone_size: NA; cdr3_aa: CASSSRTGGGEAQYF; cdr3_nt: TGTGCCAGCAGCTCACGGACAGGAGGGGGGGAGGCCCAGTACTTC
cdr3_length: 16; j_call: TRBJ2-6; v_call: TRBV29-1; d_call: TRBD1; clone_size: many; cdr3_aa: CSVSRQGDSGANVLTF; cdr3_nt: TGCAGCGTTAGTCGGCAGGGGGACTCTGGGGCCAACGTCCTGACTTTC
cdr3_length: 12; j_call: TRBJ1-2; v_call: TRBV2; d_call: NA; clone_size: many; cdr3_aa: CASRPTGGRAIF; cdr3_nt: TGTGCCAGCAGACCCACTGGGGGACGGGCCATCTTC
cdr3_length: 12; j_call: TRBJ2-7; v_call: TRBV29-1; d_call: NA; clone_size: few; cdr3_aa: CSVVPAGHEQYF; cdr3_nt: TGCAGCGTTGTTCCAGCGGGACATGAGCAGTACTTC
cdr3_length: 14; j_call: TRBJ1-5; v_call: TRBV28; d_call: NA; clone_size: NA; cdr3_aa: CASSASGVGQPQHF; cdr3_nt: TGTGCCAGCAGTGCCTCAGGGGTCGGACAGCCCCAGCATTTT
cdr3_length: 15; j_call: TRBJ1-1; v_call: TRBV2; d_call: NA; clone_size: NA; cdr3_aa: CASSDKGRMNTEAFF; cdr3_nt: TGTGCCAGCAGTGATAAAGGGAGAATGAACACTGAAGCTTTCTTT
cdr3_length: 12; j_call: TRBJ2-7; v_call: TRBV7-2; d_call: NA; clone_size: NA; cdr3_aa: CASSIIPYEQYF; cdr3_nt: TGTGCCAGCAGCATTATCCCCTACGAGCAGTACTTC
cdr3_length: 13; j_call: TRBJ2-7; v_call: TRBV2; d_call: NA; clone_size: NA; cdr3_aa: CASGRLLTYEQYF; cdr3_nt: TGTGCCAGCGGAAGATTGCTGACCTACGAGCAGTACTTC
cdr3_length: 15; j_call: TRBJ1-1; v_call: TRBV10-3; d_call: NA; clone_size: once; cdr3_aa: CAISAGEPGNTEAFF; cdr3_nt: TGTGCCATCAGTGCGGGAGAACCAGGTAACACTGAAGCTTTCTTT
cdr3_length: 14; j_call: TRBJ2-7; v_call: TRBV24-1; d_call: NA; clone_size: NA; cdr3_aa: CATSADSGGYEQCF; cdr3_nt: TGTGCCACCAGTGCTGATAGCGGAGGCTACGAGCAGTGCTTC